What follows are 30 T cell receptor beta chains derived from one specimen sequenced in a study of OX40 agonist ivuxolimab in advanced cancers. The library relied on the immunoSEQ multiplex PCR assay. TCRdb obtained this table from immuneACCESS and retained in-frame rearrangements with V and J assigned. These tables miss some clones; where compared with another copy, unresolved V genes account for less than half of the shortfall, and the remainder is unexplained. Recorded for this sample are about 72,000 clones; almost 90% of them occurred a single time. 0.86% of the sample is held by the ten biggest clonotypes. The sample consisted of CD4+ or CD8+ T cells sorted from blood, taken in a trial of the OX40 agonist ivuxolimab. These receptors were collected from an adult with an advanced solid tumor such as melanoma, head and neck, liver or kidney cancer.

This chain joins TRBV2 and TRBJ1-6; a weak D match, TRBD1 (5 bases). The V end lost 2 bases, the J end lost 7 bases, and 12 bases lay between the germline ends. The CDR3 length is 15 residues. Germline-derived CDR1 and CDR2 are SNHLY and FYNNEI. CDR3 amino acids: CASSERQSGNSPLHF. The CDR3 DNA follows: TGTGCCAGCAGTGAACGACAGTCGGGGAATTCACCCCTCCACTTT. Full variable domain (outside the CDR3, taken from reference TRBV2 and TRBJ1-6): EPEVTQTPSHQVTQMGQEVILRCVPISNHLYFYWYRQILGQKVEFLVSFYNNEISEKSEIFDDQFSVERPDGSNFTLKIRSTKLEDSAMYFCASSERQSGNSPLHFGNGTRLTVT.

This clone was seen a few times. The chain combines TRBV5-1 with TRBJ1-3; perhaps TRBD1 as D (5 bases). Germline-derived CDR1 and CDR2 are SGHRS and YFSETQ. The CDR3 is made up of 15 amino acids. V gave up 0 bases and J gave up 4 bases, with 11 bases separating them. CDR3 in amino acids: CASSLGTFSGNTIYF. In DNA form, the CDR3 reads TGCGCCAGCAGCTTGGGGACATTTTCGGGAAACACCATATATTTT. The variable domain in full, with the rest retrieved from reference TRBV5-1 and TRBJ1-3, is KAGVTQTPRYLIKTRGQQVTLSCSPISGHRSVSWYQQTPGQGLQFLFEYFSETQRNKGNFPGRFSGRQFSNSRSEMNVSTLELGDSALYLCASSLGTFSGNTIYFGEGSWLTVV.

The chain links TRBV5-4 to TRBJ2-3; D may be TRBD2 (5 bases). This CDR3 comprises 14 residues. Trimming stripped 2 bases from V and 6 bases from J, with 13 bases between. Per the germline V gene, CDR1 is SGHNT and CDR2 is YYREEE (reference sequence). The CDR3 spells CASSLSFGGDTQYF. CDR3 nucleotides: TGTGCCAGCAGCTTAAGCTTTGGCGGGGATACGCAGTATTTT.

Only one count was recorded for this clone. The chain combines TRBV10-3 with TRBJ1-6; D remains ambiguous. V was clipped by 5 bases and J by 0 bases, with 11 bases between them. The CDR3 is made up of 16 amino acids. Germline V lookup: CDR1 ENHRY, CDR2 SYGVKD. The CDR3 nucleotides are TGTGCCATCAGTCCCACTTTTAGCTCCTATAATTCACCCCTCCACTTT. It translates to CAISPTFSSYNSPLHF.

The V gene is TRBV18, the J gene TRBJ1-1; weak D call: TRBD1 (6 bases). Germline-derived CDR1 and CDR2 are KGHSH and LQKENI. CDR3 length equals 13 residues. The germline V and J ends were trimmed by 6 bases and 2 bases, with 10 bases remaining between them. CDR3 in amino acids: CASSPGGNTEAFF. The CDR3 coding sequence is TGTGCCAGCTCCCCCGGGGGCAACACTGAAGCTTTCTTT.

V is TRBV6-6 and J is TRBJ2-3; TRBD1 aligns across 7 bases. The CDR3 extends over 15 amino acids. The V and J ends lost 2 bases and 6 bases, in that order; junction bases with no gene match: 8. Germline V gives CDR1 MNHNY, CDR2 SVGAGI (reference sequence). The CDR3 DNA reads TGTGCCAGCAGTTACCTCGGACAGGACTTGGATACGCAGTATTTT. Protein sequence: CASSYLGQDLDTQYF.

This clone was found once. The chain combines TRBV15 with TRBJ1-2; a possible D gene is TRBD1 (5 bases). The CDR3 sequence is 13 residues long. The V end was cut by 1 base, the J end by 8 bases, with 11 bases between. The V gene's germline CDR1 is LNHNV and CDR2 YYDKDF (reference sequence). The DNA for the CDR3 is TGTGCCACCAGCAGAGGGGGGGGAGAGGGCTACACCTTC. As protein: CATSRGGGEGYTF.

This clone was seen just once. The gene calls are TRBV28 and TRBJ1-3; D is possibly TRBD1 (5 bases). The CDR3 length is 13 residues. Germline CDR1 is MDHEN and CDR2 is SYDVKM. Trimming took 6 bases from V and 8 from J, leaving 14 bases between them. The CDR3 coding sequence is TGTGCCAGCAGCGTCCCGGGGGAGGACACCATATATTTT. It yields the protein CASSVPGEDTIYF.

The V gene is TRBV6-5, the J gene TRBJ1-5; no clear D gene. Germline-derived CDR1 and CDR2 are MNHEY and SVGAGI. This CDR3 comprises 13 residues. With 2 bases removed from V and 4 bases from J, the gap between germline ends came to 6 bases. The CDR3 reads CASSYDGNQPQHF. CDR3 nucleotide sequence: TGTGCCAGCAGTTACGACGGTAATCAGCCCCAGCATTTT.

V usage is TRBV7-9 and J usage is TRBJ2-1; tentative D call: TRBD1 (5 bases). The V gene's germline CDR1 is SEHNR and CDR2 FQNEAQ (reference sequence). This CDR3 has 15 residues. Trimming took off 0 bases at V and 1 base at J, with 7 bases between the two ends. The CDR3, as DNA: TGTGCCAGCAGCTTAGCCAGGGTGTCCTACAATGAGCAGTTCTTC. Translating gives CASSLARVSYNEQFF. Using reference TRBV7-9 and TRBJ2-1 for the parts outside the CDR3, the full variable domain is DTGVSQNPRHKITKRGQNVTFRCDPISEHNRLYWYRQTLGQGPEFLTYFQNEAQLEKSRLLSDRFSAERPKGSFSTLEIQRTEQGDSAMYLCASSLARVSYNEQFFGPGTRLTVL.

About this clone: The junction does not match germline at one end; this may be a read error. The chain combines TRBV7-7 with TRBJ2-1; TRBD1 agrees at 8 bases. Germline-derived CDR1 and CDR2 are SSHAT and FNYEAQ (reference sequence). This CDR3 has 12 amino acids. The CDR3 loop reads CASSVDRGEQFF. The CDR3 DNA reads TGTGCTAGCAGCGTAGACAGGGGTGAGCAGTTCTTC.

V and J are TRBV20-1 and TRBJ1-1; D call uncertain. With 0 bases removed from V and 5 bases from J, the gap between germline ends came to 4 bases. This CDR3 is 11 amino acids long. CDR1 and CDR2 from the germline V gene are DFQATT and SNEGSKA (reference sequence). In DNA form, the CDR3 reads TGCAGTGCTAGAGACTGGACTGAAGCTTTCTTT. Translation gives CSARDWTEAFF.

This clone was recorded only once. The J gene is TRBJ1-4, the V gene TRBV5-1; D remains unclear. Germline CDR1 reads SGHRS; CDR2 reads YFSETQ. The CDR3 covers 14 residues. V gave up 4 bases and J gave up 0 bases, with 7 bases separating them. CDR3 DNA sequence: TGCGCCAGCAGCCGCGAAGCAACTAATGAAAAACTGTTTTTT. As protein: CASSREATNEKLFF.

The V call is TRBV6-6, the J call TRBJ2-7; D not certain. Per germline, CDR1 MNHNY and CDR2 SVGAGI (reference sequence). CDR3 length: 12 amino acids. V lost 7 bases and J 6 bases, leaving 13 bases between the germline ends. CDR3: CASTENKGEQYF. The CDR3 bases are TGTGCCAGCACCGAAAATAAGGGCGAGCAGTACTTC.

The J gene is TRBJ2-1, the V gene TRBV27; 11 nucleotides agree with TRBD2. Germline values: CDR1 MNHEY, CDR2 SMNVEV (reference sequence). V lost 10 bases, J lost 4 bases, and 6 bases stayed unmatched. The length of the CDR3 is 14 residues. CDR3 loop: CATILAGGYNEQFF. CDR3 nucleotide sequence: TGTGCCACCATTCTAGCGGGGGGATACAATGAGCAGTTCTTC.

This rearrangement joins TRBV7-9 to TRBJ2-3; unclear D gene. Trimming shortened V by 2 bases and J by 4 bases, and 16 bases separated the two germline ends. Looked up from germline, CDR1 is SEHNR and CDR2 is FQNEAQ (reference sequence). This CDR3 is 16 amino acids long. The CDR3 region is CASSLTRTDRADTQYF. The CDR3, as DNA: TGTGCCAGCAGCTTAACGCGGACCGATCGGGCAGATACGCAGTATTTT. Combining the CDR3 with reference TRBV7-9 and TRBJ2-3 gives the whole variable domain DTGVSQNPRHKITKRGQNVTFRCDPISEHNRLYWYRQTLGQGPEFLTYFQNEAQLEKSRLLSDRFSAERPKGSFSTLEIQRTEQGDSAMYLCASSLTRTDRADTQYFGPGTRLTVL.

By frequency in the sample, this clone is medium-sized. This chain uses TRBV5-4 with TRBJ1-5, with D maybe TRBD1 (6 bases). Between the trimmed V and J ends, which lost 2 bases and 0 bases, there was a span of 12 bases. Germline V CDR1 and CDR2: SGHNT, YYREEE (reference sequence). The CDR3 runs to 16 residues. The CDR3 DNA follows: TGTGCCAGCAGCTTCATAGGGGGTCCTAGCAATCAGCCCCAGCATTTT. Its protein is CASSFIGGPSNQPQHF.

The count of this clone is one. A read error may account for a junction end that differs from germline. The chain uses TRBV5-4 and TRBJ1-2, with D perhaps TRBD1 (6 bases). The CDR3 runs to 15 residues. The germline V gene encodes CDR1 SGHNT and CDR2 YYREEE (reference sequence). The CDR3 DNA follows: TGTGCCAGCAGCCCCGGGTTAGGACAGCCTCTCCCGATCGCCTTC. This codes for CASSPGLGQPLPIAF. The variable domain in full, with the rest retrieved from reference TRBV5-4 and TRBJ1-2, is ETGVTQSPTHLIKTRGQQVTLRCSSQSGHNTVSWYQQALGQGPQFIFQYYREEENGRGNFPPRFSGLQFPNYSSELNVNALELDDSALYLCASSPGLGQPLPIAFGSGTRLTVV.

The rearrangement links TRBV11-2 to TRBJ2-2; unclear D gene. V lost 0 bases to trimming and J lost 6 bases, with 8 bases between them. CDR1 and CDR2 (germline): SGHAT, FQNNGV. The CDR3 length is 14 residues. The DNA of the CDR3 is TGTGCCAGCAGCTTAGATAGAAAGTCCGGGGAGCTGTTTTTT. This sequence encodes CASSLDRKSGELFF.

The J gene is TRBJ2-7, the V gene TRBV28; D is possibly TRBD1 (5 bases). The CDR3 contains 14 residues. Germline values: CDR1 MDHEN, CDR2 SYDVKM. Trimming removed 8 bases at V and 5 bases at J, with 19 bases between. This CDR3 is CASPPSGRANEQYF. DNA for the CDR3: TGTGCCAGCCCCCCCTCGGGCAGGGCCAACGAGCAGTACTTC.

The CDR3 bases are TGTGCCAGCAGTAGACAGGGAGGTTCTTTGATCTCTGGAAACACCATATATTTT. The encoded protein is CASSRQGGSLISGNTIYF. The chain couples TRBV7-2 to TRBJ1-3; 7 positions agree with TRBD1. J was trimmed by 0 bases and V by 6 bases; bases with no gene match: 14. CDR1 and CDR2 (germline): SGHTA, FQGNSA. The CDR3 contains 18 residues.

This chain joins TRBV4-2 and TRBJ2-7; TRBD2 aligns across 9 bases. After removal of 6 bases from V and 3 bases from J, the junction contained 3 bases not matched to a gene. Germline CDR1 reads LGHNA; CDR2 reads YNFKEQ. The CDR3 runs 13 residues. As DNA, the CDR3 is TGTGCCAGCAGAAAAGCGGGGGGCTACGAGCAGTACTTC. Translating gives CASRKAGGYEQYF.

The CDR3 spells CASSLIKGALAETYEQYF. For the CDR3, the DNA is TGTGCCAGCAGCTTAATCAAGGGGGCCCTAGCGGAAACCTACGAGCAGTACTTC. The chain employs TRBV7-8 and TRBJ2-7, with D perhaps TRBD1 or TRBD2 (7 bases each). V dropped 2 bases and J dropped 2 bases, with 22 bases sitting between them. The CDR3 contains 18 residues. CDR1 and CDR2 (germline): SGHVS, FQNEAQ.

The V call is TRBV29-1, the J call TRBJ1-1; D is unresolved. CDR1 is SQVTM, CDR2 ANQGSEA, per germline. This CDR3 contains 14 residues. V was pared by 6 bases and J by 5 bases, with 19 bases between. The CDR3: CSVTRLLVGTEAFF. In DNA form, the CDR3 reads TGCAGCGTGACCCGGTTGTTGGTGGGGACTGAAGCTTTCTTT.

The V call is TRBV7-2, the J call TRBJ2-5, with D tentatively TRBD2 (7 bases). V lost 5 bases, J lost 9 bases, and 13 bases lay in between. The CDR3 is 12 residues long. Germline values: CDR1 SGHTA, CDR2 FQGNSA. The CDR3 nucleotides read TGTGCCAGCAGCCCAAGGGGGGGGGCCCAGTACTTC. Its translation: CASSPRGGAQYF.

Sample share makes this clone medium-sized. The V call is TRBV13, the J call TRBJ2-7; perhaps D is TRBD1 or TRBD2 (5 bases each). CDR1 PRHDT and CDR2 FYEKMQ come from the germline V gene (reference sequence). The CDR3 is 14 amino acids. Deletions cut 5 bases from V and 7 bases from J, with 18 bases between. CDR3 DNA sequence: TGTGCCAGCAGCCGGGGCAAACCCAGGCAGGAGCAGTACTTC. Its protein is CASSRGKPRQEQYF.

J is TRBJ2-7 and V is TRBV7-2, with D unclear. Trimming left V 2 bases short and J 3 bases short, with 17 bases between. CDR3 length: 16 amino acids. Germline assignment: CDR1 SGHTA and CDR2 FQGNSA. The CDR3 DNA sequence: TGTGCCAGCAGCTTATTTTTCGACCAAACGGGCTACGAGCAGTACTTC. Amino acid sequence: CASSLFFDQTGYEQYF.

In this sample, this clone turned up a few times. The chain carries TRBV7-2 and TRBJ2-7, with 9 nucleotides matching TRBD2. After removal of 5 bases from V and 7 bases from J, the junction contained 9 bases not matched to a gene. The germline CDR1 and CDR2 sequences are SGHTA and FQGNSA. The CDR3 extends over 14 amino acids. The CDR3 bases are TGTGCCAGCAGCCCAATGATAGCGGGGGATGAGCAGTACTTC. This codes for CASSPMIAGDEQYF.

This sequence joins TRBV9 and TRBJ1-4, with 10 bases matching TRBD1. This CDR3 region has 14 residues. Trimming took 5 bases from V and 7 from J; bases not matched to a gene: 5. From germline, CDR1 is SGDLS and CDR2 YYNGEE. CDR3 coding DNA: TGTGCCAGCAGTGGACAGGGGGTTGTTGAAAAACTGTTTTTT. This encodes CASSGQGVVEKLFF.

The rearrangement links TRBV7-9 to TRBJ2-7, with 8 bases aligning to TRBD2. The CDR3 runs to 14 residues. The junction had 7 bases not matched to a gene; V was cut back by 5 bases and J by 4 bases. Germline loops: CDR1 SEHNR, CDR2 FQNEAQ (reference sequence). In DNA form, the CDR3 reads TGTGCCAGCAGCGCGAGCGGGAGTCTGTACGAGCAGTACTTC. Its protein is CASSASGSLYEQYF.